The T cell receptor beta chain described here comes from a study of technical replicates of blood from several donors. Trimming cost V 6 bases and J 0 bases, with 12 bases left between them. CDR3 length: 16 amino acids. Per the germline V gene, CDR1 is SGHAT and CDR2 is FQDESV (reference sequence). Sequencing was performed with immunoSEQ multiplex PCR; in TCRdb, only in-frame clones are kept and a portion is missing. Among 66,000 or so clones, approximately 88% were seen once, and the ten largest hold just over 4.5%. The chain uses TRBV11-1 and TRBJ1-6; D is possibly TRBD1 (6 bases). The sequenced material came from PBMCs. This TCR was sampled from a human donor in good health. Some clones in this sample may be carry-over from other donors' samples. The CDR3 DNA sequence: TGTGCCAGCAGACGAGACAGGCTCTCCTATAATTCACCCCTCCACTTT. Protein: CASRRDRLSYNSPLHF.